Listed below are T cell receptor beta chains from one sample, sequenced in a study of blood T cell repertoires in COVID-19. Here immunoSEQ multiplex PCR was the method, and the copy in TCRdb shows in-frame clones only, minus some. There are 90,000 to 120,000 clones in the sample; 89% occur only once, and 4% to 6% lies in the top ten. What was sequenced was peripheral blood. These TCRs come from a man aged 40-49 years with active or convalescent COVID-19. Both conserved end residues are part of each CDR3. Fields, in order: V gene, D gene, CDR3 length, clone size, J gene, CDR3 DNA, CDR3 protein. D genes are given only for firm matches. Rows give clone size only sometimes, using once, few, many, or a class for an expanded clone.

V gene: TRBV3-1/TRBV3-2; D gene: TRBD2; CDR3 length: 15; clone size: NA; J gene: TRBJ2-7; CDR3 DNA: TGTGCCAGCAGCCTACAAGCGGGAGCAATCTACGAGCAGTACTTC; CDR3 protein: CASSLQAGAIYEQYF
V gene: TRBV2; D gene: NA; CDR3 length: 15; clone size: NA; J gene: TRBJ2-2; CDR3 DNA: TGTGCCAGCGGCACTAAAGCAGCGAACACCGGGGAGCTGTTTTTT; CDR3 protein: CASGTKAANTGELFF
V gene: TRBV19; D gene: NA; CDR3 length: 14; clone size: NA; J gene: TRBJ1-5; CDR3 DNA: TGTGCCAGTAGCTACAGGGAACCTAATCAGCCCCAGCATTTT; CDR3 protein: CASSYREPNQPQHF
V gene: TRBV7-2; D gene: NA; CDR3 length: 13; clone size: NA; J gene: TRBJ2-5; CDR3 DNA: TGTGCCAGCAGCTGGGGACTTTCGGAGACCCAGTACTTC; CDR3 protein: CASSWGLSETQYF
V gene: TRBV4-1; D gene: TRBD1; CDR3 length: 14; clone size: NA; J gene: TRBJ2-7; CDR3 DNA: TGCGCCAGCAGCCCGGTGAGGGGGCTAAGGGAGCAGTACTTC; CDR3 protein: CASSPVRGLREQYF
V gene: TRBV10-3; D gene: TRBD1; CDR3 length: 16; clone size: NA; J gene: TRBJ1-4; CDR3 DNA: TGTGCCACCCGGGACAGGGAGGGTACAACTAATGAAAAACTGTTTTTT; CDR3 protein: CATRDREGTTNEKLFF
V gene: TRBV24-1; D gene: NA; CDR3 length: 13; clone size: NA; J gene: TRBJ1-5; CDR3 DNA: TGTGCCACCAGTGATCCAGGGGCAAGGACCCAGCATTTT; CDR3 protein: CATSDPGARTQHF
V gene: TRBV27; D gene: TRBD1; CDR3 length: 13; clone size: NA; J gene: TRBJ1-2; CDR3 DNA: TGTGCCAGCAGTGGACAGGGTGGGTATGGCTACACCTTC; CDR3 protein: CASSGQGGYGYTF
V gene: TRBV24-1; D gene: TRBD1; CDR3 length: 16; clone size: once; J gene: TRBJ2-1; CDR3 DNA: TGTGCCACCAGTGATCCCGGGACAGGGAGGGACAATGAGCAGTTCTTC; CDR3 protein: CATSDPGTGRDNEQFF
V gene: TRBV25-1; D gene: NA; CDR3 length: 14; clone size: NA; J gene: TRBJ2-7; CDR3 DNA: TGTGCCAGCAGTGTATGGGGCGGCTCCTACGAGCAGTACTTC; CDR3 protein: CASSVWGGSYEQYF
V gene: TRBV7-3; D gene: NA; CDR3 length: 15; clone size: NA; J gene: TRBJ1-3; CDR3 DNA: TGTGCCAGCAGCCCGACAGGCTCCGATGGAAACACCATATATTTT; CDR3 protein: CASSPTGSDGNTIYF
V gene: TRBV6-5; D gene: NA; CDR3 length: 10; clone size: few; J gene: TRBJ1-1; CDR3 DNA: TGTGCCATCGGAGCAACTGAAGCTTTCTTT; CDR3 protein: CAIGATEAFF
V gene: TRBV19; D gene: NA; CDR3 length: 15; clone size: NA; J gene: TRBJ2-3; CDR3 DNA: TGTGCCAGTAGACGGGATGGAGGGGGCACAGATACGCAGTATTTT; CDR3 protein: CASRRDGGGTDTQYF
V gene: TRBV25-1; D gene: TRBD1; CDR3 length: 13; clone size: once; J gene: TRBJ1-1; CDR3 DNA: TGTGCCACCCGGGACAGAGAGAACACTGAAGCTTTCTTT; CDR3 protein: CATRDRENTEAFF
V gene: TRBV6-5; D gene: NA; CDR3 length: 14; clone size: NA; J gene: TRBJ2-7; CDR3 DNA: TGTGCCAGCAGTTACGAGGGAGCTTTCTACGAGCAGTACTTC; CDR3 protein: CASSYEGAFYEQYF
V gene: TRBV30; D gene: NA; CDR3 length: 13; clone size: once; J gene: TRBJ1-5; CDR3 DNA: TGTGCCTGGAGCGTGGCAAGCAATCAGCCCCAGCATTTT; CDR3 protein: CAWSVASNQPQHF
V gene: TRBV2; D gene: NA; CDR3 length: 13; clone size: NA; J gene: TRBJ2-3; CDR3 DNA: TGTGCCAGCAGGTCCACTCGCGCAGATACGCAGTATTTT; CDR3 protein: CASRSTRADTQYF
V gene: TRBV18; D gene: TRBD1; CDR3 length: 16; clone size: NA; J gene: TRBJ2-5; CDR3 DNA: TGTGCCAGCTCACCAAAAAGACAGGGTGGGTCGGAGACCCAGTACTTC; CDR3 protein: CASSPKRQGGSETQYF
V gene: TRBV7-8; D gene: NA; CDR3 length: 13; clone size: NA; J gene: TRBJ2-7; CDR3 DNA: TGTGCCAGCAGCCCGGGACATGGCTACGAGCAGTACTTC; CDR3 protein: CASSPGHGYEQYF
V gene: TRBV28; D gene: NA; CDR3 length: 13; clone size: NA; J gene: TRBJ1-1; CDR3 DNA: TGTGCCAGCAGTTTGCGAACTTCCCTTGAAGCTTTCTTT; CDR3 protein: CASSLRTSLEAFF
V gene: TRBV5-4; D gene: NA; CDR3 length: 16; clone size: NA; J gene: TRBJ2-4; CDR3 DNA: TGTGCCAGCAGCTTGAGTGACGGGAAGGCCAAAAACATTCAGTACTTC; CDR3 protein: CASSLSDGKAKNIQYF
V gene: TRBV7-9; D gene: NA; CDR3 length: 13; clone size: NA; J gene: TRBJ2-1; CDR3 DNA: TGTGCCAGCAGCCTTAGACTCCCCAATGAGCAGTTCTTC; CDR3 protein: CASSLRLPNEQFF
V gene: TRBV3-1/TRBV3-2; D gene: TRBD1; CDR3 length: 15; clone size: NA; J gene: TRBJ1-2; CDR3 DNA: TGTGCCAGCAGCCCTGGGACAGGGGGTGAGTTTGGCTACACCTTC; CDR3 protein: CASSPGTGGEFGYTF
V gene: TRBV7-3; D gene: TRBD2; CDR3 length: 19; clone size: NA; J gene: TRBJ2-1; CDR3 DNA: TGTGCCAGCAGCTTAACTATGGGGGGGCCGACTAGCGGAAACAATGAGCAGTTCTTC; CDR3 protein: CASSLTMGGPTSGNNEQFF
V gene: TRBV28; D gene: TRBD1; CDR3 length: 19; clone size: NA; J gene: TRBJ2-3; CDR3 DNA: TGTGCCAGCAGTTTTTTCAGGGACTCCGGGACAGGGGAGAGAGATACGCAGTATTTT; CDR3 protein: CASSFFRDSGTGERDTQYF
V gene: TRBV5-8; D gene: NA; CDR3 length: 17; clone size: NA; J gene: TRBJ2-7; CDR3 DNA: TGTGCCAGCAGCTTGGGGAGGCGCCCTGGGGGACTCTACGAGCAGTACTTC; CDR3 protein: CASSLGRRPGGLYEQYF
V gene: TRBV28; D gene: TRBD1; CDR3 length: 15; clone size: NA; J gene: TRBJ1-1; CDR3 DNA: TGTGCCAGCAGTTCTCAGGGACAGGGCACTTCTGAAGCTTTCTTT; CDR3 protein: CASSSQGQGTSEAFF
V gene: TRBV18; D gene: TRBD1; CDR3 length: 19; clone size: NA; J gene: TRBJ2-1; CDR3 DNA: TGTGCCAGCTCACCACCGGGACAGGGCGGCGGGAGCTCCTACAATGAGCAGTTCTTC; CDR3 protein: CASSPPGQGGGSSYNEQFF
V gene: TRBV5-1; D gene: NA; CDR3 length: 16; clone size: NA; J gene: TRBJ2-5; CDR3 DNA: TGCGCCAGCAGCTTGGGTCTCGGAGGGGTGTCAGAGACCCAGTACTTC; CDR3 protein: CASSLGLGGVSETQYF
V gene: TRBV4-3; D gene: TRBD1; CDR3 length: 18; clone size: NA; J gene: TRBJ1-4; CDR3 DNA: TGCGCCAGCAGCCAAGAGGTCCGAGACAGGGTGGCTAATGAAAAACTGTTTTTT; CDR3 protein: CASSQEVRDRVANEKLFF
V gene: TRBV27; D gene: TRBD1; CDR3 length: 14; clone size: NA; J gene: TRBJ1-4; CDR3 DNA: TGTGCCAGCAGTTTTGACAGGGTTCGGGAAAAACTGTTTTTT; CDR3 protein: CASSFDRVREKLFF
V gene: TRBV5-4; D gene: NA; CDR3 length: 13; clone size: NA; J gene: TRBJ1-2; CDR3 DNA: TGTGCCAGCAGCTTGGACAGGGTAGAAGGCTACACCTTC; CDR3 protein: CASSLDRVEGYTF
V gene: TRBV7-8; D gene: NA; CDR3 length: 14; clone size: once; J gene: TRBJ1-1; CDR3 DNA: TGTGCCAGCAGCCCCTATTTCACGTCCCCTGAAGCTTTCTTT; CDR3 protein: CASSPYFTSPEAFF
V gene: TRBV18; D gene: NA; CDR3 length: 17; clone size: NA; J gene: TRBJ2-4; CDR3 DNA: TGTGCCAGCTCACCACCGCCCCCGGACAGAGCCAAAAACATTCAGTACTTC; CDR3 protein: CASSPPPPDRAKNIQYF
V gene: TRBV28; D gene: TRBD1; CDR3 length: 15; clone size: NA; J gene: TRBJ1-3; CDR3 DNA: TGTGCCAGCAGGACCACAGGGGGAACAGGAAACACCATATATTTT; CDR3 protein: CASRTTGGTGNTIYF
V gene: TRBV5-4; D gene: NA; CDR3 length: 13; clone size: NA; J gene: TRBJ1-1; CDR3 DNA: TGTGCCAGCAGGGGGAGGGGAGAAACTGAAGCTTTCTTT; CDR3 protein: CASRGRGETEAFF
V gene: TRBV28; D gene: TRBD1; CDR3 length: 16; clone size: once; J gene: TRBJ2-1; CDR3 DNA: TGTGCCAGCAGCCCCGGGACAGGGGGCGCGGACAATGAGCAGTTCTTC; CDR3 protein: CASSPGTGGADNEQFF
V gene: TRBV19; D gene: TRBD2; CDR3 length: 14; clone size: NA; J gene: TRBJ2-2; CDR3 DNA: TGTGCCAGTAGTATACTAGCGGACACCGGGGAGCTGTTTTTT; CDR3 protein: CASSILADTGELFF
V gene: TRBV5-1; D gene: TRBD2; CDR3 length: 14; clone size: NA; J gene: TRBJ2-7; CDR3 DNA: TGCGCCAGCAGCTTTGGGGGAGGGAGCTACGAGCAGTACTTC; CDR3 protein: CASSFGGGSYEQYF
V gene: TRBV24-1; D gene: TRBD1; CDR3 length: 14; clone size: NA; J gene: TRBJ1-2; CDR3 DNA: TGTGCCACCAGTGATTCGGGACAGGGCTATGGCTACACCTTC; CDR3 protein: CATSDSGQGYGYTF
V gene: TRBV10-3; D gene: TRBD1; CDR3 length: 17; clone size: NA; J gene: TRBJ2-7; CDR3 DNA: TGTGCCATCAGTGAGTCGTTAGGGACAGGATTGGCCTACGAGCAGTACTTC; CDR3 protein: CAISESLGTGLAYEQYF
V gene: TRBV14; D gene: NA; CDR3 length: 13; clone size: few; J gene: TRBJ1-4; CDR3 DNA: TGTGCCAGCAGGGAACAGGGAAATGAAAAACTGTTTTTT; CDR3 protein: CASREQGNEKLFF
V gene: TRBV7-2; D gene: NA; CDR3 length: 14; clone size: NA; J gene: TRBJ2-3; CDR3 DNA: TGTGCCAGCACTGGGGCAGCGAGCACAGATACGCAGTATTTT; CDR3 protein: CASTGAASTDTQYF
V gene: TRBV19; D gene: NA; CDR3 length: 19; clone size: many; J gene: TRBJ2-6; CDR3 DNA: TGTGCCAGTAGTAACCCAGGGGAGACCCAAAGCTCTGGGGCCAACGTCCTGACTTTC; CDR3 protein: CASSNPGETQSSGANVLTF
V gene: TRBV19; D gene: TRBD1; CDR3 length: 15; clone size: NA; J gene: TRBJ1-1; CDR3 DNA: TGTGCCAGTAGTATGGGGACAGGGCTGAACACTGAAGCTTTCTTT; CDR3 protein: CASSMGTGLNTEAFF
V gene: TRBV6-4; D gene: NA; CDR3 length: 12; clone size: NA; J gene: TRBJ2-3; CDR3 DNA: TGTGCCAGCAAGGGGAACACAGATACGCAGTATTTT; CDR3 protein: CASKGNTDTQYF
V gene: TRBV6-2/TRBV6-3; D gene: NA; CDR3 length: 15; clone size: NA; J gene: TRBJ1-6; CDR3 DNA: TGTGCCAGCAGTTACTCCGTGAGCTGGAATTCACCCCTCCACTTT; CDR3 protein: CASSYSVSWNSPLHF
V gene: TRBV7-2; D gene: TRBD1; CDR3 length: 15; clone size: few; J gene: TRBJ1-2; CDR3 DNA: TGTGCCAGCAGCTCCCCGGGACAGGGGGCTTGGGGCTACACCTTC; CDR3 protein: CASSSPGQGAWGYTF
V gene: TRBV6-5; D gene: TRBD1; CDR3 length: 15; clone size: NA; J gene: TRBJ2-3; CDR3 DNA: TGTGCCACGTTGAAGGACAGGGGGAGTACAGATACGCAGTATTTT; CDR3 protein: CATLKDRGSTDTQYF
V gene: TRBV7-8; D gene: NA; CDR3 length: 15; clone size: NA; J gene: TRBJ2-1; CDR3 DNA: TGTGCCAGCAGTCGAGGGGACTCAGACTACAATGAGCAGTTCTTC; CDR3 protein: CASSRGDSDYNEQFF